This is a list of T cell receptor beta chains from one sample in a study of beta chain features in type 1 diabetes. Only in-frame clones appear in the TCRdb table, and some are missing; sequencing was by immunoSEQ multiplex PCR. The data show 620,000 or so clones, roughly a sixth seen once. Source material: naive CD4+ T cells from blood. Source of these receptors: a man aged 18 to 30 in good health. Both conserved end residues are part of each CDR3. A D gene is named only where the DNA matches it firmly. For some rows the clone size is stated as once, few or many, or as a class when expanded; others skip it.

size: NA; J: TRBJ1-2; D: NA; V: TRBV14; CDR3: CASSQVQNYGYTF; DNA: TGTGCCAGCAGCCAGGTACAGAACTATGGCTACACCTTC
size: few; J: TRBJ1-4; D: TRBD1; V: TRBV4-1; CDR3: CASSQYNRGSTNEKLFF; DNA: TGCGCCAGCAGCCAGTACAACAGGGGTTCAACTAATGAAAAACTGTTTTTT
size: few; J: TRBJ2-7; D: NA; V: TRBV10-3; CDR3: CAISARQGGLSYEQYF; DNA: TGTGCCATCAGTGCCCGACAGGGAGGGCTCTCCTACGAGCAGTACTTC
size: NA; J: TRBJ2-6; D: NA; V: TRBV4-1; CDR3: CASSQTGLVSSGANVLTF; DNA: TGCGCCAGCAGCCAAACGGGACTTGTGAGCTCTGGGGCCAACGTCCTGACTTTC
size: NA; J: TRBJ2-5; D: NA; V: TRBV6-1; CDR3: CASSEALGLPPQYF; DNA: TGTGCCAGCAGTGAAGCCCTCGGGCTCCCACCCCAGTACTTC
size: few; J: TRBJ1-6; D: NA; V: TRBV4-1; CDR3: CASSQEGRVGRSPLHF; DNA: TGCGCCAGCAGCCAAGAGGGCAGGGTAGGACGTTCACCCCTCCACTTT
size: few; J: TRBJ1-1; D: NA; V: TRBV28; CDR3: CASTRGDKTMNTEAFF; DNA: TGTGCCAGCACCCGTGGAGACAAGACCATGAACACTGAAGCTTTCTTT
size: NA; J: TRBJ2-6; D: NA; V: TRBV5-6; CDR3: CASSLGPGSGANVLTF; DNA: TGTGCCAGCAGCTTGGGACCCGGGTCTGGGGCCAACGTCCTGACTTTC
size: NA; J: TRBJ2-7; D: NA; V: TRBV6-5; CDR3: CASSYSGRVWGEQYF; DNA: TGTGCCAGCAGTTACTCTGGCAGGGTATGGGGCGAGCAGTACTTC
size: NA; J: TRBJ1-2; D: NA; V: TRBV7-9; CDR3: CASSLAGRLENYGYTF; DNA: TGTGCCAGCAGCTTAGCGGGGAGATTGGAGAACTATGGCTACACCTTC
size: few; J: TRBJ2-4; D: TRBD1; V: TRBV10-3; CDR3: CAISASGGTKNIQYF; DNA: TGTGCCATCAGTGCGTCAGGGGGAACCAAAAACATTCAGTACTTC
size: NA; J: TRBJ2-7; D: TRBD2; V: TRBV2; CDR3: CASNKRERNEQYF; DNA: TGTGCCAGCAATAAGCGGGAGAGGAACGAGCAGTACTTC
size: NA; J: TRBJ2-1; D: NA; V: TRBV6-6; CDR3: CASSGIPPNEQFF; DNA: TGTGCCAGCAGCGGGATTCCGCCCAATGAGCAGTTCTTC
size: NA; J: TRBJ1-1; D: TRBD1; V: TRBV7-9; CDR3: CASSRDRGSTEAFF; DNA: TGTGCCAGCAGCAGAGACAGGGGGTCCACTGAAGCTTTCTTT
size: NA; J: TRBJ1-2; D: TRBD1; V: TRBV6-6; CDR3: CASSADRKYGYTF; DNA: TGTGCCAGCAGTGCGGACAGGAAGTATGGCTACACCTTC
size: few; J: TRBJ2-5; D: NA; V: TRBV7-9; CDR3: CASSLLTDRETQYF; DNA: TGTGCCAGCAGCTTATTAACAGACCGAGAGACCCAGTACTTC
size: few; J: TRBJ2-7; D: NA; V: TRBV18; CDR3: CASSPDHEQYF; DNA: TGTGCCAGCTCACCAGACCACGAGCAGTACTTC
size: few; J: TRBJ2-7; D: NA; V: TRBV7-2; CDR3: CASSLLGRLNEQYF; DNA: TGTGCCAGCAGCCTACTCGGTCGACTTAACGAGCAGTACTTC
size: few; J: TRBJ1-2; D: NA; V: TRBV10-3; CDR3: CAISDQAGYYGYTF; DNA: TGTGCCATCAGTGATCAGGCAGGTTACTATGGCTACACCTTC
size: many; J: TRBJ2-4; D: NA; V: TRBV14; CDR3: CASSQDRRGIQYF; DNA: TGTGCCAGCAGCCAAGATCGTAGGGGCATTCAGTACTTC
size: NA; J: TRBJ2-2; D: TRBD1; V: TRBV4-2; CDR3: CASSPTGAANTGELFF; DNA: TGTGCCAGCAGCCCGACAGGGGCGGCGAACACCGGGGAGCTGTTTTTT
size: few; J: TRBJ2-7; D: TRBD2; V: TRBV7-2; CDR3: CASSLGVPGLVGEQYF; DNA: TGTGCCAGCAGCTTAGGGGTCCCGGGACTAGTAGGCGAGCAGTACTTC
size: NA; J: TRBJ2-1; D: NA; V: TRBV7-2; CDR3: CASSARRGGIANEQFF; DNA: TGTGCCAGCAGCGCCCGGCGGGGCGGGATTGCCAATGAGCAGTTCTTC
size: few; J: TRBJ1-5; D: NA; V: TRBV18; CDR3: CASSPPGHNQPQHF; DNA: TGTGCCAGCTCACCACCGGGCCACAATCAGCCCCAGCATTTT
size: NA; J: TRBJ2-7; D: NA; V: TRBV15; CDR3: CATSSPWGYEQYF; DNA: TGTGCCACCAGCAGCCCATGGGGCTACGAGCAGTACTTC
size: few; J: TRBJ2-5; D: TRBD1; V: TRBV9; CDR3: CASSSGGRETQYF; DNA: TGTGCCAGCAGCTCAGGGGGCCGAGAGACCCAGTACTTC
size: NA; J: TRBJ2-1; D: TRBD1; V: TRBV2; CDR3: CASSETGQGTTTWFF; DNA: TGTGCCAGCAGTGAGACGGGACAGGGGACTACGACATGGTTCTTC
size: few; J: TRBJ2-7; D: NA; V: TRBV15; CDR3: CATSQGHRSYEQYF; DNA: TGTGCCACCAGCCAGGGACACCGCTCCTACGAGCAGTACTTC
size: NA; J: TRBJ1-2; D: NA; V: TRBV27; CDR3: CASSARTARNGYTF; DNA: TGTGCCAGCAGTGCCCGGACAGCCCGAAATGGCTACACCTTC
size: few; J: TRBJ2-3; D: TRBD2; V: TRBV5-1; CDR3: CASSRSGSVDTQYF; DNA: TGCGCCAGCAGCCGTAGCGGGAGCGTAGATACGCAGTATTTT
size: NA; J: TRBJ2-7; D: NA; V: TRBV28; CDR3: CASSLWRVGTYEQYF; DNA: TGTGCCAGCAGTTTATGGAGGGTAGGTACCTACGAGCAGTACTTC
size: NA; J: TRBJ1-1; D: TRBD1; V: TRBV7-2; CDR3: CASSIGLRGTGRTEAFF; DNA: TGTGCCAGCAGCATAGGGCTTCGAGGGACAGGGAGGACTGAAGCTTTCTTT
size: few; J: TRBJ2-6; D: TRBD1; V: TRBV15; CDR3: CATSRPQGAGANVLTF; DNA: TGTGCCACCAGCAGACCCCAGGGGGCTGGGGCCAACGTCCTGACTTTC
size: few; J: TRBJ2-3; D: NA; V: TRBV5-1; CDR3: CASSYDPGGRDTQYF; DNA: TGCGCCAGCAGTTATGACCCCGGTGGGAGAGATACGCAGTATTTT
size: NA; J: TRBJ2-5; D: NA; V: TRBV28; CDR3: CASSSADLTGETQYF; DNA: TGTGCCAGCAGTTCTGCGGACTTAACGGGCGAGACCCAGTACTTC
size: NA; J: TRBJ2-5; D: NA; V: TRBV2; CDR3: CASKGLWGTQYF; DNA: TGTGCCAGCAAGGGGCTTTGGGGGACCCAGTACTTC
size: NA; J: TRBJ2-7; D: NA; V: TRBV12-5; CDR3: CASGLSRAEQYF; DNA: TGTGCTAGTGGTTTGTCGAGGGCCGAGCAGTACTTC
size: few; J: TRBJ2-3; D: NA; V: TRBV9; CDR3: CASSVLGTDTQYF; DNA: TGTGCCAGCAGCGTATTAGGGACAGATACGCAGTATTTT
size: few; J: TRBJ1-2; D: NA; V: TRBV28; CDR3: CASIKSGVDGYTF; DNA: TGTGCCAGCATCAAGAGTGGGGTGGATGGCTACACCTTC
size: NA; J: TRBJ1-1; D: NA; V: TRBV7-9; CDR3: CASSMPTGSEAFF; DNA: TGTGCCAGCAGCATGCCTACAGGGTCGGAAGCTTTCTTT
size: NA; J: TRBJ2-2; D: TRBD2; V: TRBV25-1; CDR3: CASRGEGWTGELFF; DNA: TGTGCCAGCAGAGGGGAGGGTTGGACCGGGGAGCTGTTTTTT
size: NA; J: TRBJ2-7; D: NA; V: TRBV9; CDR3: CASSVTSFSYEQYF; DNA: TGTGCCAGCAGCGTTACTTCATTCTCCTACGAGCAGTACTTC
size: few; J: TRBJ2-7; D: NA; V: TRBV5-1; CDR3: CASSTGEQYEQYF; DNA: TGCGCCAGCAGTACGGGGGAACAATACGAGCAGTACTTC
size: NA; J: TRBJ1-1; D: NA; V: TRBV28; CDR3: CASSQPTGKDTEAFF; DNA: TGTGCCAGCAGTCAGCCGACCGGGAAGGACACTGAAGCTTTCTTT
size: few; J: TRBJ1-2; D: NA; V: TRBV28; CDR3: CASSGKTGGYTF; DNA: TGTGCCAGCAGTGGGAAAACCGGGGGCTACACCTTC
size: NA; J: TRBJ1-2; D: NA; V: TRBV18; CDR3: CASSPTTNYGYTF; DNA: TGTGCCAGCTCACCAACCACTAACTATGGCTACACCTTC
size: few; J: TRBJ1-1; D: NA; V: TRBV4-1; CDR3: CASSQDYPGITEAFF; DNA: TGCGCCAGCAGCCAAGACTATCCGGGGATCACTGAAGCTTTCTTT
size: few; J: TRBJ2-3; D: TRBD1; V: TRBV19; CDR3: CASRDGQGWAQAQYF; DNA: TGTGCCAGTAGGGACGGACAGGGTTGGGCCCAAGCGCAGTATTTT